Listed below are T cell receptor beta chains from one sample, sequenced in a study of CXCR3-negative and CXCR3-positive naive CD8 T cells. TCRdb reworked the 5' RACE reads into one entry per CDR3 protein, no DNA. This listing includes about 98,000 distinct CDR3 sequences. The specimen sequenced was naive CXCR3+ CD8+ T cells from blood. The receptor source for this set is a human donor in good health. Some clones in this sample may be carry-over from other donors' samples. Both conserved end residues are part of each CDR3.

j_call | v_call | cdr3_aa
TRBJ2-1 | TRBV9 | CASSPRSGGVYNEQFF
TRBJ1-5 | TRBV10-3 | CAISESGTGLGENQPQHF
TRBJ2-2 | TRBV4-1 | CASSHVVNTGELFF
TRBJ1-5 | TRBV4-2 | CASSQVGTGGSSNQPQHF
TRBJ2-3 | TRBV6-6 | CASSLGTSGEDTQYF
TRBJ2-5 | TRBV7-6 | CASSPGQVQETQYF
TRBJ1-2 | TRBV7-2 | CASSLETGVGGYTF
TRBJ2-5 | TRBV29-1 | CSVEAGVNLETQYF
TRBJ2-3 | TRBV6-5 | CASSSVYRESTDTQYF
TRBJ2-6 | TRBV6-2/TRBV6-3 | CAGQDRTSGANVLTF
TRBJ2-1 | TRBV28 | CASSLFPDNEQFF
TRBJ1-5 | TRBV5-1 | CASSPPILSNQPQHF
TRBJ2-7 | TRBV9 | CASSVGPGSVVEQYF
TRBJ2-1 | TRBV7-6 | CASSHTEGQGAYNEQFF
TRBJ1-2 | TRBV7-2 | CASSYGDFYGYTF
TRBJ2-7 | TRBV5-6 | CASSLEQGARFWNYEQYF
TRBJ2-3 | TRBV20-1 | CSARAGGTDTQYF
TRBJ2-7 | TRBV28 | CASGPGTAGGEQYF
TRBJ2-7 | TRBV7-9 | CASSNLNRETYEQYF
TRBJ2-7 | TRBV7-9 | CASSLVEDSGGQYF
TRBJ2-7 | TRBV20-1 | CSARRDSSPYEQYF
TRBJ2-7 | TRBV29-1 | CSVVGTTYEQYF
TRBJ2-3 | TRBV4-1 | CASSLTTDTQYF